Below are 5 T cell receptor beta chains sequenced from a single sample in a study of blood T cells in healthy people across ages. Then a second PCR, running about 7 to 11 cycles, was carried out with a sample-barcoded 5' primer and a J-beta primer mix. TCRdb passed the 5' RACE reads through MiXCR, listing each CDR3 protein once. The table records 920,000 or so distinct CDR3 sequences, around 43% of them present only once. Specimen: blood. These receptor sequences come from a woman aged 55-70 years in good health.

This clonotype has only a few counts. The chain combines TRBV20-1 with TRBJ1-2; maybe TRBD1 (5 bases). The CDR3 covers 14 residues. Germline V CDR1 and CDR2: DFQATT, SNEGSKA (reference sequence). Trimming removed 5 bases from V and 8 bases from J, with 21 bases in between. CDR3 DNA: TGCAGTGCTCTGACCCGGGACGGAAGCCGGGGCTACACCTTC. This encodes CSALTRDGSRGYTF.

The chain joins TRBV4-2 to TRBJ2-4; 7 bases line up with TRBD2. The DNA end is more similar to TRBJ2-7, so the J call may be wrong. Per germline, CDR1 LGHNA and CDR2 YNFKEQ. This CDR3 has 16 residues. The CDR3 coding sequence is TGTGCCAGCAGCCAGGTTCCCTCAGCGGGATTCGACGAGCAGTACTTC. This sequence encodes CASSQVPSAGFDEQYF.

This chain uses TRBV5-1 with TRBJ2-1, with 11 positions matching TRBD2. Trimming took 4 bases from V and 6 from J; bases not matched to a gene: 9. The CDR3 spans 16 residues. CDR1 SGHRS and CDR2 YFSETQ come from the germline V gene. The CDR3 loop is CASSVLPTSGTNEQFF. CDR3 nucleotides: TGCGCCAGCAGCGTCCTCCCGACTAGCGGGACCAATGAGCAGTTCTTC.

V is TRBV20-1 and J is TRBJ2-7; TRBD2 matches 8 bases. Looked up from germline, CDR1 is DFQATT and CDR2 is SNEGSKA (reference sequence). The CDR3 sequence is 16 residues long. The ends lost 6 bases at V and 6 bases at J; junction bases unmatched: 19. The CDR3 DNA reads TGCAGTGCCCGGGGGGGTGGGGTCCCCCCTCTAGGCGAGCAGTACTTC. Residues: CSARGGGVPPLGEQYF.

To note about this clonotype: An end of the junction does not agree with germline; a read error may underlie this. The chain couples TRBV6-5 to TRBJ2-7, with D unresolved. The CDR3 totals 15 residues. CDR1 is MNHEY and CDR2 is SVGAGI in the germline V gene. The CDR3 protein is CVSISSRFNSYEQYF. CDR3 DNA sequence: TGTGTCAGCATCTCAAGCAGATTCAACTCCTACGAGCAGTACTTC.